The next 14 T cell receptor beta chains were all read from a single sample in a study of cytomegalovirus exposure and HLA in healthy donors. The repertoire was sequenced with immunoSEQ multiplex PCR; TCRdb's copy has only in-frame clones and lacks some. This sample has 100,000 to 150,000 clones; approximately 94% occur once, and the top ten carry less than 1.5%. The material sequenced was PBMCs. All receptors come from a young woman in good health and CMV-seronegative.

This rearrangement joins TRBV28 to TRBJ2-7, with D uncertain. Germline V gene lookup returns CDR1 MDHEN and CDR2 SYDVKM. V lost 3 bases and J lost 2, with 11 bases in between. The CDR3 has 14 amino acids. CDR3 loop: CASSFRGRTYEQYF. Here the CDR3 DNA reads TGTGCCAGCAGTTTCAGAGGTCGTACCTACGAGCAGTACTTC.

This sequence joins TRBV5-5 and TRBJ2-2, with TRBD2 matching over 8 bases. Germline CDR1 and CDR2: SGHKS and YYEKEE (reference sequence). The CDR3 covers 16 residues. After removal of 1 base from V and 6 bases from J, the junction contained 8 bases not matched to a gene. The DNA for the CDR3 is TGTGCCAGCAGCTTGATCGGCGGGGGGCCATCCGGGGAGCTGTTTTTT. Its protein product is CASSLIGGGPSGELFF.

This clone was observed once. This chain connects TRBV18 to TRBJ2-3; 10 positions agree with TRBD1. Trimming removed 3 bases from V and 1 base from J; junction bases left unmatched: 1. CDR1 is KGHSH and CDR2 is LQKENI in the germline V gene. The CDR3 contains 15 residues. The CDR3 loop is CASSPGTGGTDTQYF. Written as DNA, the CDR3 is TGTGCCAGCTCACCGGGGACAGGGGGCACAGATACGCAGTATTTT.

The V and J genes are TRBV9 and TRBJ1-1; perhaps TRBD1 as D (6 bases). The CDR3 loop spans 13 amino acids. The germline gives CDR1 SGDLS, CDR2 YYNGEE. Trimming removed 1 base from V and 5 bases from J, with 9 bases in between. The chain's CDR3 is CASSVRGATEAFF. DNA for the CDR3: TGTGCCAGCAGCGTACGGGGGGCAACTGAAGCTTTCTTT.

The CDR3 region is CASSFDNSYEQYF. In nucleotides, the CDR3 is TGCGCCAGCAGCTTCGACAACTCCTACGAGCAGTACTTC. V usage is TRBV5-1 and J usage is TRBJ2-7; D uncertain. Looked up from germline, CDR1 is SGHRS and CDR2 is YFSETQ. The CDR3 has 13 residues. The V gene lost 2 bases and the J gene lost 0 bases, with 6 bases spanning the gap.

This rearrangement joins TRBV11-3 to TRBJ2-1; 12 bases match TRBD2. With 5 bases clipped from V and 3 bases from J, the junction kept 2 bases outside the gene matches. The germline gives CDR1 SGHNT, CDR2 YENEEA. This CDR3 has 15 amino acids. In DNA form, the CDR3 reads TGTGCCAGCAGCCTGGGACTAGCGGGCTACAATGAGCAGTTCTTC. The encoded protein is CASSLGLAGYNEQFF.

This clone occurred once. V is TRBV6-5 and J is TRBJ2-7; 7 bases are shared with TRBD1. The CDR3 is 13 residues long. Germline V gene sequence: CDR1 MNHEY, CDR2 SVGAGI. With V trimmed by 6 bases and J by 4 bases, 6 bases remained unmatched. The CDR3 spells CASSLRTGYEQYF. The CDR3 DNA reads TGTGCCAGCAGCCTCAGGACAGGTTACGAGCAGTACTTC.

V gene TRBV28 combines with J gene TRBJ2-7; D ambiguous. The germline V and J ends were trimmed by 1 base and 5 bases, with 12 bases remaining between them. Germline CDR1 and CDR2: MDHEN and SYDVKM. This CDR3 has 14 residues. CDR3 sequence (DNA): TGTGCCAGCAGTTTATCCGGGTTTCCCCACGAGCAGTACTTC. Translated: CASSLSGFPHEQYF.

The chain carries TRBV6-5 and TRBJ2-1; the match to TRBD2 covers 9 bases. The germline CDR1 and CDR2 sequences are MNHEY and SVGAGI. The V segment lost 4 bases and the J segment 4 bases; nucleotides outside the gene matches: 5. The CDR3 extends over 15 amino acids. The CDR3 coding sequence is TGTGCCAGCAGTTCCCGGACTAGCGTATACAATGAGCAGTTCTTC. It is translated as CASSSRTSVYNEQFF.

The sample holds one count of this clone. This chain uses TRBV30 with TRBJ1-1, with D uncertain. Per germline, CDR1 GTSNPN and CDR2 SVGIG (reference sequence). V dropped 0 bases and J dropped 4 bases, with 9 bases sitting between them. The CDR3 is 13 residues long. The CDR3 nucleotides are TGTGCCTGGAGTGTACGGGGTAGCACTGAAGCTTTCTTT. This gives the protein CAWSVRGSTEAFF.

About this clone itself: Other DNA sequences from this sample encode an identical CDR3 as well. The rearrangement joins TRBV7-9 to TRBJ2-7; TRBD2 matches 8 bases. Losses at the gene ends were 6 bases for V and 3 bases for J; bases not matched to a gene: 4. This CDR3 spans 13 amino acids. Germline V gene lookup returns CDR1 SEHNR and CDR2 FQNEAQ (reference sequence). CDR3 loop: CASRAGESYEQYF. CDR3 DNA: TGTGCCAGCAGAGCGGGGGAGAGCTACGAGCAGTACTTC. The full variable domain, with the rest looked up from reference TRBV7-9 and TRBJ2-7, is DTGVSQNPRHKITKRGQNVTFRCDPISEHNRLYWYRQTLGQGPEFLTYFQNEAQLEKSRLLSDRFSAERPKGSFSTLEIQRTEQGDSAMYLCASRAGESYEQYFGPGTRLTVT.

CDR3 in amino acids: CASSLSSSGNTIYF. CDR3 nucleotide sequence: TGCGCCAGCAGCTTGTCCTCCTCCGGAAACACCATATATTTT. This chain connects TRBV5-1 to TRBJ1-3; D is ambiguous. The CDR3 is 14 residues long. V lost 1 base, J lost 4 bases, and 9 bases lay in between. Germline-derived CDR1 and CDR2 are SGHRS and YFSETQ. Combining the CDR3 with reference TRBV5-1 and TRBJ1-3 gives the whole variable domain KAGVTQTPRYLIKTRGQQVTLSCSPISGHRSVSWYQQTPGQGLQFLFEYFSETQRNKGNFPGRFSGRQFSNSRSEMNVSTLELGDSALYLCASSLSSSGNTIYFGEGSWLTVV.

The chain recombines TRBV5-1 with TRBJ2-7; 8 bases agree with TRBD1. The germline V gene has CDR1 SGHRS and CDR2 YFSETQ. V dropped 4 bases and J dropped 7; count of bases not matched to a gene: 4. The CDR3 consists of 12 residues. The CDR3 is CASSQGAREQYF. In DNA form, the CDR3 reads TGCGCCAGCAGCCAGGGGGCGAGGGAGCAGTACTTC.

The count of this clone is one. The chain combines TRBV21-1 with TRBJ2-1; TRBD2 is the table's D call, not checked against the DNA. TRBV21-1 is classified as a pseudogene. The CDR3 covers 15 residues. The CDR3 sequence is CATRPGGRGRNEQFF. CDR3 DNA sequence: TGTGCCACTCGTCCCGGCGGGAGGGGTAGGAATGAGCAGTTCTTC.